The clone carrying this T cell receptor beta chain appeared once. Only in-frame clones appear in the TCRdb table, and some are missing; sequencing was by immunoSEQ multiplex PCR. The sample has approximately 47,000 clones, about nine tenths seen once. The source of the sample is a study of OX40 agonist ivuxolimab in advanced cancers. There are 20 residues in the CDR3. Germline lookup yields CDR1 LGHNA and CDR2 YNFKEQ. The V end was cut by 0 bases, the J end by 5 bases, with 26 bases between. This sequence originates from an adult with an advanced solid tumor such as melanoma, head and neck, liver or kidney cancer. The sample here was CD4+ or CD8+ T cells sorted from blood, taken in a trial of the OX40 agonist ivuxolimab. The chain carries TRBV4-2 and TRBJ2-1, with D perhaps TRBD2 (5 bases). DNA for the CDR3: TGTGCCAGCAGCCAAGATGACGGAGCCTCAATAAACGGGAAAGACAATGAGCAGTTCTTC. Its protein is CASSQDDGASINGKDNEQFF.